This section outlines one TCR beta chain sequence together with its context. Antigen: not known. Here immunoSEQ multiplex PCR was the method, and the copy in TCRdb shows in-frame clones only, minus some. The table records 90,000 to 100,000 clones, 80% to 90% of them present only once. This specimen belongs to a study of OX40 agonist ivuxolimab in advanced cancers. Whole-study context: The diagnoses of dose-escalation patients were hepatocellular carcinoma, melanoma, renal cell or head and neck cancer. Whole-study findings and limits: Several nonresponders also turned out to have low normalized T-cell clonal expansion. Among T cells, CD8+ cells averaged more expanded clones than CD4+ cells.

V lost 0 bases and J lost 7; bases outside the gene matches: 4. Germline-derived CDR1 and CDR2 are SGDLS and YYNGEE. This CDR3 is built from 14 residues. Sequencing was performed on CD4+ or CD8+ T cells sorted from blood, taken in a trial of the OX40 agonist ivuxolimab. V is TRBV9 and J is TRBJ1-2, with 9 nucleotides matching TRBD1. The sequence came from an adult with an advanced solid tumor such as melanoma, head and neck, liver or kidney cancer. The CDR3 nucleotides read TGTGCCAGCAGCGTAGCACAGGGGGCAGGTGGCTACACCTTC. Protein sequence: CASSVAQGAGGYTF.